The clone carrying this T cell receptor beta chain has a count of ten or more. Antigen: not known. From RNA transcripts, TCR beta CDR3 regions were amplified. First-round RT-PCR of the TCR CDR3 relied on the HTBI primer set. TCRdb used MiXCR to reprocess the multiplex PCR reads, holding one entry per CDR3 protein. This sample has just under 750,000 distinct CDR3 sequences, with roughly a third found just once. The record originates from a study of T cells in Graves' hyperthyroidism and ophthalmopathy. Trimming removed 6 bases at V and 8 bases at J, with 13 bases between. The length of the CDR3 is 12 residues. CDR1 MNHNY and CDR2 SVGAGI come from the germline V gene (reference sequence). Study outcomes and limitations: From stable hyperthyroidism, ophthalmopathy was set apart by a 13 V-J model. Most thyroid clonotypes with frequency above 0.001 were detected in blood.

The TCR was taken from a woman aged 40 to 50 with Graves' hyperthyroidism. The sample comprised blood. The V call is TRBV6-6, the J call TRBJ1-1, with D possibly TRBD1 on 5 matching bases. Here the CDR3 reads CASRRGEGEAFF. The CDR3 bases are TGTGCCAGCAGACGAGGCGAGGGGGAAGCTTTCTTT.